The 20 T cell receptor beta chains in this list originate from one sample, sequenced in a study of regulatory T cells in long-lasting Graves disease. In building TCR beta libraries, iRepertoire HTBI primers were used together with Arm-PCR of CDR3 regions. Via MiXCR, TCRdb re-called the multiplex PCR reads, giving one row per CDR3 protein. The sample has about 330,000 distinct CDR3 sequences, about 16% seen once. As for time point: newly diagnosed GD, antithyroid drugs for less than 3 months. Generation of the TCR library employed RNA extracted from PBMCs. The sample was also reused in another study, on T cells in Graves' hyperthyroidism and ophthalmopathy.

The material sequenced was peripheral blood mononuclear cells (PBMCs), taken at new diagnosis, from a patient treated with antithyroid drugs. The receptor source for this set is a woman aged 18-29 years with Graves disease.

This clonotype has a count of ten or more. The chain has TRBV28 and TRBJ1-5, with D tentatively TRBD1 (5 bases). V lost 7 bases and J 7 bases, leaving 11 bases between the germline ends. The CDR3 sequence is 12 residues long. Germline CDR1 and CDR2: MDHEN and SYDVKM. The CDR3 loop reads CASTQGSQPQHF. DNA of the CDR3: TGTGCCAGCACTCAGGGTTCGCAGCCCCAGCATTTT. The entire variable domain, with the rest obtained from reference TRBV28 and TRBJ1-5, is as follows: DVKVTQSSRYLVKRTGEKVFLECVQDMDHENMFWYRQDPGLGLRLIYFSYDVKMKEKGDIPEGYSVSREKKERFSLILESASTNQTSMYLCASTQGSQPQHFGDGTRLSIL.

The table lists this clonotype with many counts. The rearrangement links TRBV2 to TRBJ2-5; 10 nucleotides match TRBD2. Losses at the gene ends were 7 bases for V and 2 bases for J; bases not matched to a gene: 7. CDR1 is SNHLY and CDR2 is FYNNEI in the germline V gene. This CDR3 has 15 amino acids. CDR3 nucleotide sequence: TGTGCCAGCACGCCCGGACTAGCGGAACAAGAGACCCAGTACTTC. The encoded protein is CASTPGLAEQETQYF. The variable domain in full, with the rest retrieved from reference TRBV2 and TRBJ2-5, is EPEVTQTPSHQVTQMGQEVILRCVPISNHLYFYWYRQILGQKVEFLVSFYNNEISEKSEIFDDQFSVERPDGSNFTLKIRSTKLEDSAMYFCASTPGLAEQETQYFGPGTRLLVL.

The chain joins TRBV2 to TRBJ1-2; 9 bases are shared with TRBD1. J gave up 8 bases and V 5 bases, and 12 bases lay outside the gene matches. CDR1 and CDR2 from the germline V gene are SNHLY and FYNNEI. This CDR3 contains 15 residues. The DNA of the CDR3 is TGTGCCAGCAGTTTGTCCGGGACAGGGACACAGGGCTACACCTTC. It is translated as CASSLSGTGTQGYTF.

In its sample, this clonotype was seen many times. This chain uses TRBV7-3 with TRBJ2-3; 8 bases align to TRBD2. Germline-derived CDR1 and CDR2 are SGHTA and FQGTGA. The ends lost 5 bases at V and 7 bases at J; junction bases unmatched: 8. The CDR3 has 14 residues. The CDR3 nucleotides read TGTGCCAGCAGCCCCGGGGGGGGGGAGAATACGCAGTATTTT. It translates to CASSPGGGENTQYF.

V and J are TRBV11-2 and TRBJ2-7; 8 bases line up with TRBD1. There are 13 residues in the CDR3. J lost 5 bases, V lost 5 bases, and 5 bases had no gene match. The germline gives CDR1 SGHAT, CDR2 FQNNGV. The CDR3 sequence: CASSTDRVNEQYF. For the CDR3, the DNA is TGTGCCAGCAGCACGGACAGGGTCAACGAGCAGTACTTC.

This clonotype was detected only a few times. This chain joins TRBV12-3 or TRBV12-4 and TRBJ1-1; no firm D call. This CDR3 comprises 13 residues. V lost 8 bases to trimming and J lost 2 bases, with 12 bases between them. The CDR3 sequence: CASRLLGNTEAFF. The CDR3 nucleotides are TGTGCCAGCCGCCTCTTGGGTAACACTGAAGCTTTCTTT.

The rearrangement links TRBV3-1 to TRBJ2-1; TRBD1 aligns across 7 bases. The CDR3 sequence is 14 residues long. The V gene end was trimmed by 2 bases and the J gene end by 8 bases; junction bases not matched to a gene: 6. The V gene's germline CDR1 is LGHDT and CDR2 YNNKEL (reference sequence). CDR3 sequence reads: CASSQLEGADEQFF. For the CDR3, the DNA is TGTGCCAGCAGCCAACTAGAGGGGGCGGATGAGCAGTTCTTC.

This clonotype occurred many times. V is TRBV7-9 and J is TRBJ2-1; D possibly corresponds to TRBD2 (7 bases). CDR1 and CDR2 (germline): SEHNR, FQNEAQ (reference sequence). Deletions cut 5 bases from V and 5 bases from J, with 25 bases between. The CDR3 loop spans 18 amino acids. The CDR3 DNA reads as TGTGCCAGCAGCCAAAGGGGGGGACTACTCACTATAAACAATGAGCAGTTCTTC. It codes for CASSQRGGLLTINNEQFF.

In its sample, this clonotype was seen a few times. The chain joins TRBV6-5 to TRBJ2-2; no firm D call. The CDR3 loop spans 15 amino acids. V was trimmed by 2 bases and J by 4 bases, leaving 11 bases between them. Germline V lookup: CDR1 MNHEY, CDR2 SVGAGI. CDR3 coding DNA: TGTGCCAGCAGTTACCTGGGGTATGGCACCGGGGAGCTGTTTTTT. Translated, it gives CASSYLGYGTGELFF.

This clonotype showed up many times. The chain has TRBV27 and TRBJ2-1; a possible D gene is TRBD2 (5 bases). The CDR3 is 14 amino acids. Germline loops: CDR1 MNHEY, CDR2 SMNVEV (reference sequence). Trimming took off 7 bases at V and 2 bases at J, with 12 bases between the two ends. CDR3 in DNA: TGTGCCAGCACCCTACTAGGGACCTACAATGAGCAGTTCTTC. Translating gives CASTLLGTYNEQFF.

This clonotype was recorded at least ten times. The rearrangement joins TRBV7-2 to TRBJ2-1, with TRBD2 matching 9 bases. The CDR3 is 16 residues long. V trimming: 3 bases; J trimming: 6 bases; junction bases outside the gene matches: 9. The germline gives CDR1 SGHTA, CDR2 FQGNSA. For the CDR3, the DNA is TGTGCCAGCAGCTTTCCGGGCGCAGCGGGAGGCAATGAGCAGTTCTTC. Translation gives CASSFPGAAGGNEQFF.

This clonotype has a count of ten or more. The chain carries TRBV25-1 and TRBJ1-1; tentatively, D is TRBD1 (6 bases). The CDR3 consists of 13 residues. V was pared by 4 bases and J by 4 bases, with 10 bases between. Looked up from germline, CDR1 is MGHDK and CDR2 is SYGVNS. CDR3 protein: CASSVTGTTEAFF. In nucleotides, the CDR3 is TGTGCCAGCAGTGTAACAGGGACCACTGAAGCTTTCTTT. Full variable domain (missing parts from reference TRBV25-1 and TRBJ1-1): EADIYQTPRYLVIGTGKKITLECSQTMGHDKMYWYQQDPGMELHLIHYSYGVNSTEKGDLSSESTVSRIRTEHFPLTLESARPSHTSQYLCASSVTGTTEAFFGQGTRLTVV.

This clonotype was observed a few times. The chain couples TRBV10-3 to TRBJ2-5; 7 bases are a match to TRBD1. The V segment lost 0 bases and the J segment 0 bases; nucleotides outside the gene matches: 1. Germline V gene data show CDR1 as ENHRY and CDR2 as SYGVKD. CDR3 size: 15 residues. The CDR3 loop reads CAISESGGDQETQYF. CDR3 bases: TGTGCCATCAGTGAGTCAGGGGGCGACCAAGAGACCCAGTACTTC.

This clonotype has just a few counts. The CDR3 coding sequence is TGCAGCGTTGACCGGAGACTAGCGGGAGCCCGGGAGACCCAGTACTTC. This encodes CSVDRRLAGARETQYF. V and J are TRBV29-1 and TRBJ2-5, with 12 nucleotides matching TRBD2. The CDR3 contains 16 residues. Unmatched junction bases numbered 10, after V lost 3 bases and J lost 5 bases. Germline V CDR1 and CDR2: SQVTM, ANQGSEA.

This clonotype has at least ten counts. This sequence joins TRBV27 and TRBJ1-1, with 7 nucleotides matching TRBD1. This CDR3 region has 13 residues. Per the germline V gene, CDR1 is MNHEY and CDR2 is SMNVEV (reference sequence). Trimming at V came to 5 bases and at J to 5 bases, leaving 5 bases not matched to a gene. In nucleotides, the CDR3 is TGTGCCAGCAGTCACAGGGGAAATACTGAAGCTTTCTTT. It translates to CASSHRGNTEAFF.

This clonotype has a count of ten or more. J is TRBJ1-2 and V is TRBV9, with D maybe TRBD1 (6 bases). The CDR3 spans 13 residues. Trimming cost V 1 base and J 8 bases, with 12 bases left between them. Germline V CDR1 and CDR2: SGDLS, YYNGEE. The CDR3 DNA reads TGTGCCAGCAGCGTATCCACTCAGGGGGGCTACACCTTC. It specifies CASSVSTQGGYTF. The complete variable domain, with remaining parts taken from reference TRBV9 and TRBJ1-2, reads DSGVTQTPKHLITATGQRVTLRCSPRSGDLSVYWYQQSLDQGLQFLIQYYNGEERAKGNILERFSAQQFPDLHSELNLSSLELGDSALYFCASSVSTQGGYTFGSGTRLTVV.

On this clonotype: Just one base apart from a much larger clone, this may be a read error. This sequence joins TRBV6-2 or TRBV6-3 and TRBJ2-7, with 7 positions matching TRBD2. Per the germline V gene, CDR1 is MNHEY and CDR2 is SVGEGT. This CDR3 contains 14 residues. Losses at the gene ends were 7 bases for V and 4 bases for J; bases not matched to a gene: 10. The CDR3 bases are TGTGCCAGCAATTATGTCCGGGGGGAATACGAGCAGTACTTC. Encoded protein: CASNYVRGEYEQYF.

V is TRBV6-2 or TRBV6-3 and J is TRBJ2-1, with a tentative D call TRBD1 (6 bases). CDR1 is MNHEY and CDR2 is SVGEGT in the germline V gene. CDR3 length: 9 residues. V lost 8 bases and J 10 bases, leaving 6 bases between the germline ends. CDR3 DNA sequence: TGTGCCAGCGGGGGCGAGCAGTTCTTC. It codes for CASGGEQFF.

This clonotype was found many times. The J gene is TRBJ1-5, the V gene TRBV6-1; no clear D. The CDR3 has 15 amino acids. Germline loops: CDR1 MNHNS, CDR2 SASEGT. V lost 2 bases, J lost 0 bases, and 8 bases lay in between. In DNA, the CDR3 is TGTGCCAGCAGTGAAAGGACGGCTAGCAATCAGCCCCAGCATTTT. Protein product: CASSERTASNQPQHF.

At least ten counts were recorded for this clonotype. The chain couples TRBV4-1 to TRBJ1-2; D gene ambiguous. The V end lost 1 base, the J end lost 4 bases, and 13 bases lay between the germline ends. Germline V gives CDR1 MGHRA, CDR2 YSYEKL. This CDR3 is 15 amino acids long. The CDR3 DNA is TGCGCCAGCAGCCAAGTTCGGGAAGACACCTATGGCTACACCTTC. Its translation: CASSQVREDTYGYTF.